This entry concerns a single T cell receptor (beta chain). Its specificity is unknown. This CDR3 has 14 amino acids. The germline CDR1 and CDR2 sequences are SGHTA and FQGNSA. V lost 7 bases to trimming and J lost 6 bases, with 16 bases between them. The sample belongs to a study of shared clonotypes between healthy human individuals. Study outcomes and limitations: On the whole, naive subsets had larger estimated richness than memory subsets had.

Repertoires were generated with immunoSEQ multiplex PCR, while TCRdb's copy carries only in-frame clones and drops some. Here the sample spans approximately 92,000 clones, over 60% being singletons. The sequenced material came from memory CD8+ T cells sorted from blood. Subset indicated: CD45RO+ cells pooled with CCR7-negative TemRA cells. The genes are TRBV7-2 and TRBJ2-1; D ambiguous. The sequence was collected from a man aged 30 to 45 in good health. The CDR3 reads CASKGSGTVNEQFF. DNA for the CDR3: TGTGCCAGCAAAGGTTCGGGTACGGTCAATGAGCAGTTCTTC.